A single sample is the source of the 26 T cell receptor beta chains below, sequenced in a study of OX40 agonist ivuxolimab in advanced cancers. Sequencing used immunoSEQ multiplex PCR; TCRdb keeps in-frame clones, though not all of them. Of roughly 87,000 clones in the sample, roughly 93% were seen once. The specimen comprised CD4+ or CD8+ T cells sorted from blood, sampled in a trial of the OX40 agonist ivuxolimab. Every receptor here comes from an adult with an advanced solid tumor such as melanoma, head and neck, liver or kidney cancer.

CDR3 in amino acids: CASSRTGTSGRDSYNEQFF. The CDR3, as DNA: TGTGCCAGCAGCCGAACCGGGACTAGCGGGAGAGACTCCTACAATGAGCAGTTCTTC. The chain has TRBV14 and TRBJ2-1, with TRBD2 matching over 14 bases. Looked up from germline, CDR1 is SGHDN and CDR2 is FVKESK. J gave up 0 bases and V 4 bases, and 8 bases lay outside the gene matches. The CDR3 contains 19 residues. The full variable domain, with the rest looked up from reference TRBV14 and TRBJ2-1, is EAGVTQFPSHSVIEKGQTVTLRCDPISGHDNLYWYRRVMGKEIKFLLHFVKESKQDESGMPNNRFLAERTGGTYSTLKVQPAELEDSGVYFCASSRTGTSGRDSYNEQFFGPGTRLTVL.

CDR3 loop: CASSETQTTSHNEQFF. CDR3 bases: TGTGCCAGCAGCGAGACACAGACCACTAGCCACAATGAGCAGTTCTTC. The chain links TRBV7-7 to TRBJ2-1, with D possibly matching TRBD2 (6 bases). The V end lost 5 bases, the J end lost 5 bases, and 19 bases lay between the germline ends. This CDR3 is built from 16 residues. Germline CDR1 is SSHAT and CDR2 is FNYEAQ (reference sequence).

The CDR3 DNA follows: TGTGCCAGCAGCTTGGTAGCTAGCGGGAGAGTTTACGAGCAGTACTTC. Translating it yields CASSLVASGRVYEQYF. The chain employs TRBV5-4 and TRBJ2-7; 10 nucleotides line up with TRBD2. Germline trimming cut 0 bases from V and 4 bases from J; bases unmatched to any gene: 7. The germline V gene has CDR1 SGHNT and CDR2 YYREEE (reference sequence). The CDR3 covers 16 residues.

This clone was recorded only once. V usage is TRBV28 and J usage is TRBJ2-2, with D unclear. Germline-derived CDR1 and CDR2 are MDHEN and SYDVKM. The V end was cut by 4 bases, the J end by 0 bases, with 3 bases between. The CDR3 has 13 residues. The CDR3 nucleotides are TGTGCCAGCAGTTCAACGAACACCGGGGAGCTGTTTTTT. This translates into CASSSTNTGELFF.

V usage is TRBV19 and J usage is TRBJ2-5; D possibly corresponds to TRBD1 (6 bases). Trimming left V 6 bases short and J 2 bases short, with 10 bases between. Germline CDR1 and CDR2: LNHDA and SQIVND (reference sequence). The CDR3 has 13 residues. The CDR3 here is CASRQGTQETQYF. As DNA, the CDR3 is TGTGCCAGTAGGCAGGGGACACAAGAGACCCAGTACTTC. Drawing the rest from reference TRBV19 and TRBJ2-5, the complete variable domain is DGGITQSPKYLFRKEGQNVTLSCEQNLNHDAMYWYRQDPGQGLRLIYYSQIVNDFQKGDIAEGYSVSREKKESFPLTVTSAQKNPTAFYLCASRQGTQETQYFGPGTRLLVL.

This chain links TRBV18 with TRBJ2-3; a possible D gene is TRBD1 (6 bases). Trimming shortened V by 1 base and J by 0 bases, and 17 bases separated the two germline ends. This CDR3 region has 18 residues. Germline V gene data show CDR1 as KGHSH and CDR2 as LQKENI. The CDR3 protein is CASSPQPPSGASTDTQYF. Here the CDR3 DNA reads TGTGCCAGCTCACCACAACCACCTTCAGGGGCTAGCACAGATACGCAGTATTTT.

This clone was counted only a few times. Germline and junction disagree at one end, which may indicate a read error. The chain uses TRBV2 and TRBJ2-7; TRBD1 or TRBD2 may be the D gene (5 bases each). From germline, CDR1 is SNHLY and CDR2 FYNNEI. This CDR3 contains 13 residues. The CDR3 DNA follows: TGTGCCAGCAGTGAAGAAGGCCCGGGGCAGGGAACCTTC. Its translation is CASSEEGPGQGTF.

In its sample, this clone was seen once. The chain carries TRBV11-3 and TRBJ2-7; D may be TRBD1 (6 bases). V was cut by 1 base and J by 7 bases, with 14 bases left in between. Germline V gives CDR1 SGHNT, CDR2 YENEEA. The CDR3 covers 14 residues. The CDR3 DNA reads TGTGCCAGCAGCTTAGGGGACATAGAGGCGGAGCAGTACTTC. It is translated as CASSLGDIEAEQYF.

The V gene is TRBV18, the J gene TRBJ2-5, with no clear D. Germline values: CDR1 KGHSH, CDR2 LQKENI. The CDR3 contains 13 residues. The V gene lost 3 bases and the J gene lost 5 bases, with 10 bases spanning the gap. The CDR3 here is CASSPPSFETQYF. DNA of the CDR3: TGTGCCAGCTCACCCCCCAGTTTCGAGACCCAGTACTTC.

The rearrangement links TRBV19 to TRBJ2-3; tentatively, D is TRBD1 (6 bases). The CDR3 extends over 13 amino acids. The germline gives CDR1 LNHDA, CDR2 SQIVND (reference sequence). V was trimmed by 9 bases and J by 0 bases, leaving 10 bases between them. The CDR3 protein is CASRDTSTDTQYF. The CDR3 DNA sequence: TGTGCCAGCCGGGACACCAGCACAGATACGCAGTATTTT.

CDR3 sequence: CASSPRSDSVAYEQYF. CDR3 DNA: TGTGCCAGCAGCCCCCGAAGCGACAGCGTGGCCTACGAGCAGTACTTC. The chain combines TRBV5-4 with TRBJ2-7; TRBD1 is a possible D gene (5 bases). The CDR3 has 16 residues. Between the trimmed V and J ends, which lost 4 bases and 2 bases, there was a span of 19 bases. Looked up from germline, CDR1 is SGHNT and CDR2 is YYREEE (reference sequence).

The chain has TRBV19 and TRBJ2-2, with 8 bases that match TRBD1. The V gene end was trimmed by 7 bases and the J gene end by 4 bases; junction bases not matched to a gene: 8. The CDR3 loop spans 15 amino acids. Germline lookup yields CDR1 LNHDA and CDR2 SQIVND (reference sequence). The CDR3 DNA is TGTGCCAGTAAGAGACAGGGGCCCCCCACCGGGGAGCTGTTTTTT. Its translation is CASKRQGPPTGELFF.

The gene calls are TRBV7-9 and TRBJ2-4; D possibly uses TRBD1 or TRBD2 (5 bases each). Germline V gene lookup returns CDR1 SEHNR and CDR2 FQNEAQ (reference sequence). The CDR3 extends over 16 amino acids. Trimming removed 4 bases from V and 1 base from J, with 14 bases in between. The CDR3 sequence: CASSSRDDGAKNIQYF. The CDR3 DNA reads TGTGCCAGCAGCTCCCGGGACGACGGGGCCAAAAACATTCAGTACTTC.

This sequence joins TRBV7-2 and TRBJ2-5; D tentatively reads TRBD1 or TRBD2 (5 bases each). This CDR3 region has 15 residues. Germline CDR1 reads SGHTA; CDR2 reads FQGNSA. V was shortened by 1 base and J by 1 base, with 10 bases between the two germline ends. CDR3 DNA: TGTGCCAGCAGCTTAGGGGGGTTCAGCCAAGAGACCCAGTACTTC. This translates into CASSLGGFSQETQYF.

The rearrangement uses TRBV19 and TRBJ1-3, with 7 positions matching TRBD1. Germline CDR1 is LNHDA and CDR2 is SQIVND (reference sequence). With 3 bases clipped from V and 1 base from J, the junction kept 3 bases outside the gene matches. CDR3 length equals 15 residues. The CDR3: CASSISGGSGNTIYF. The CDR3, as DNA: TGTGCCAGTAGTATTTCAGGGGGATCTGGAAACACCATATATTTT.

The CDR3 region has the DNA TGCGCCAGCAGCTTGATTGTTGCGACCACCGGGGAGCTGTTTTTT. This sequence encodes CASSLIVATTGELFF. The rearrangement joins TRBV5-1 to TRBJ2-2; unclear D gene. V lost 1 base and J lost 4, with 11 bases in between. CDR1 and CDR2 from the germline V gene are SGHRS and YFSETQ. The CDR3 runs 15 residues. Supplemented by reference TRBV5-1 and TRBJ2-2, the full variable domain reads KAGVTQTPRYLIKTRGQQVTLSCSPISGHRSVSWYQQTPGQGLQFLFEYFSETQRNKGNFPGRFSGRQFSNSRSEMNVSTLELGDSALYLCASSLIVATTGELFFGEGSRLTVL.

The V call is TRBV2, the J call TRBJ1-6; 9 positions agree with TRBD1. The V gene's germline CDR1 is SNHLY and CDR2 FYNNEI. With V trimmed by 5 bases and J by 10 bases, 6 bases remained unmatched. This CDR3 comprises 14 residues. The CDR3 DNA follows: TGTGCCAGCAGTAAACAGGGGGCAGGGTCACCCCTCCACTTT. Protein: CASSKQGAGSPLHF.

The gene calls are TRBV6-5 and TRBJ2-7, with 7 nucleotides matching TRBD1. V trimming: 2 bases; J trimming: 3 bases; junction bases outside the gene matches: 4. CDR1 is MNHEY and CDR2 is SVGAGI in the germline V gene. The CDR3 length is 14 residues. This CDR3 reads CASSYRDRYYEQYF. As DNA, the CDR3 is TGTGCCAGCAGTTACCGGGACAGATACTACGAGCAGTACTTC.

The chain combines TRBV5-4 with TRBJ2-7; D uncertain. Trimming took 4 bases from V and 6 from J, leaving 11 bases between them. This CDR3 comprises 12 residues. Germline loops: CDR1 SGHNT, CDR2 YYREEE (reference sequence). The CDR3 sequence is CASSNRPSEQYF. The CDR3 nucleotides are TGTGCCAGCAGCAATCGGCCGAGCGAGCAGTACTTC. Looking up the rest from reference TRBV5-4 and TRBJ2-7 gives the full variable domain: ETGVTQSPTHLIKTRGQQVTLRCSSQSGHNTVSWYQQALGQGPQFIFQYYREEENGRGNFPPRFSGLQFPNYSSELNVNALELDDSALYLCASSNRPSEQYFGPGTRLTVT.

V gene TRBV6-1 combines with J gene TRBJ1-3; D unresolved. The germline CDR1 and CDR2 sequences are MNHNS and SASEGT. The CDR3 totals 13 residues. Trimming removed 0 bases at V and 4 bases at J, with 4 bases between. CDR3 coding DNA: TGTGCCAGCAGTGAAGCAAGAGGAAACACCATATATTTT. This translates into CASSEARGNTIYF.

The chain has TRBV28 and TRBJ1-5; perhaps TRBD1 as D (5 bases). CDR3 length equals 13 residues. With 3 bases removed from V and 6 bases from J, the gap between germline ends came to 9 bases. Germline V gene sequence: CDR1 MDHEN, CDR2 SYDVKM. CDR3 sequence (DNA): TGTGCCAGCAGTTTGGGGGGGACTCAGCCCCAGCATTTT. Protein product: CASSLGGTQPQHF.

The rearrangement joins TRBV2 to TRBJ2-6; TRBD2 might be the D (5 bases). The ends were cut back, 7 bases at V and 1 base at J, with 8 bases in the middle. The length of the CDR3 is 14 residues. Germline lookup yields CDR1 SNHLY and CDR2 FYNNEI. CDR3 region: CASTGISGANVLTF. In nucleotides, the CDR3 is TGTGCCAGCACGGGGATATCTGGGGCCAACGTCCTGACTTTC.

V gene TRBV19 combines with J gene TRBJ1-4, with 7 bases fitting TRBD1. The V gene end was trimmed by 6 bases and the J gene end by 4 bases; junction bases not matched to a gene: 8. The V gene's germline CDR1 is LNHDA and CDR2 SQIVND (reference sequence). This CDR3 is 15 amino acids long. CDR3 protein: CASSGRGTDNEKLFF. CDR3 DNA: TGTGCCAGTAGCGGCCGGGGGACAGATAATGAAAAACTGTTTTTT.

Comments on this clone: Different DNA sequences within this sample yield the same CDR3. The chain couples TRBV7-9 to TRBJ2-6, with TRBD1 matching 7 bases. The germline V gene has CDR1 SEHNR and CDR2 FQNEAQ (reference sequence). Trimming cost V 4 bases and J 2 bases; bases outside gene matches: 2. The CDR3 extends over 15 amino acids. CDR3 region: CASSSDRAGANVLTF. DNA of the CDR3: TGTGCCAGCAGCTCCGACAGGGCTGGGGCCAACGTCCTGACTTTC.

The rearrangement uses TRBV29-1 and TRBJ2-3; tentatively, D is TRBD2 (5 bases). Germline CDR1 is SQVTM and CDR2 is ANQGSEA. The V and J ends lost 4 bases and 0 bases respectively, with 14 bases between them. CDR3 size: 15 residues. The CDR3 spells CSVGGEAASTDTQYF. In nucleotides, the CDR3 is TGCAGCGTTGGGGGTGAAGCGGCCAGCACAGATACGCAGTATTTT.

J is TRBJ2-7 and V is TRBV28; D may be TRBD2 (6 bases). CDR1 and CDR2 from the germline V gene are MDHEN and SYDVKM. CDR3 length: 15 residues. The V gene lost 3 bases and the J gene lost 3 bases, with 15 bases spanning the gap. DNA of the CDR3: TGTGCCAGCAGTTTGGGCACCCTGGGGGGCTACGAGCAGTACTTC. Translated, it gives CASSLGTLGGYEQYF.